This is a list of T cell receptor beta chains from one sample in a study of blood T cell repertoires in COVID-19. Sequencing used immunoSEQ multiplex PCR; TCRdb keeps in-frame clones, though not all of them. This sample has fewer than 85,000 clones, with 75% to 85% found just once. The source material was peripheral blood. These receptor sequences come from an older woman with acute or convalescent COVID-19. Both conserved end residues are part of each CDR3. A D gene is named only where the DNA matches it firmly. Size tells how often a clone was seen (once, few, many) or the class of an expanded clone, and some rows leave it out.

TGTGCCAGCAGCTTCACCGGGACAGAGAGCAATCAGCCCCAGCATTTT | CASSFTGTESNQPQHF | TRBD1 | TRBJ1-5 | NA | 16 | TRBV7-2
TGTGCCAGCAGTTACGCCGGGGGGCCCTTTAGCAATCAGCCCCAGCATTTT | CASSYAGGPFSNQPQHF | NA | TRBJ1-5 | few | 17 | TRBV6-2/TRBV6-3
TGTGCCAGCAGTTCGGACAGGCAATATGGGCAGTACTTC | CASSSDRQYGQYF | TRBD1 | TRBJ2-7 | NA | 13 | TRBV12-3/TRBV12-4
TGCGCCAGCAGCCAAGATCGCACCCTGGGGGGGCAGGGTGGCTACACCTTC | CASSQDRTLGGQGGYTF | NA | TRBJ1-2 | NA | 17 | TRBV4-1
TGTGCCAGCACCCTAGGACAGGCTGGCTACACCTTC | CASTLGQAGYTF | TRBD1 | TRBJ1-2 | NA | 12 | TRBV6-5
TGTGCCTGGGCCCCGGACAGAGACTATGGCTACACCTTC | CAWAPDRDYGYTF | NA | TRBJ1-2 | NA | 13 | TRBV30
TGTGCCAGCAGCTCGAGGAATGAGCAGTTCTTC | CASSSRNEQFF | NA | TRBJ2-1 | NA | 11 | TRBV4-2
TGTGCCAGCAGCGTTACAGGGGTTGAGACCCAGTACTTC | CASSVTGVETQYF | TRBD1 | TRBJ2-5 | NA | 13 | TRBV9
TGTGCCAGCAGACTCACAGGGGGAACTGAAGCTTTCTTT | CASRLTGGTEAFF | TRBD1 | TRBJ1-1 | few | 13 | TRBV25-1
TGTGCCATGGGGACAGAGTCGAGCAATCAGCCCCAGCATTTT | CAMGTESSNQPQHF | TRBD1 | TRBJ1-5 | NA | 14 | TRBV2
TGTGCCTGGAGTGTACGAAGGGGTGGGGGGGAGCTGTTTTTT | CAWSVRRGGGELFF | NA | TRBJ2-2 | NA | 14 | TRBV30
TGTGCCACCCCAGGGAGCGGGGGGCCTTACAATGAGCAGTTCTTC | CATPGSGGPYNEQFF | TRBD2 | TRBJ2-1 | once | 15 | TRBV6-5
TGTGCCAGCAGCTTAATGTCGGAGGGGACCGGGGAGCTGTTTTTT | CASSLMSEGTGELFF | NA | TRBJ2-2 | NA | 15 | TRBV7-9
TGTGCCAGCAGCTCCACAGGGGACGGTCAGGGCTACACCTTC | CASSSTGDGQGYTF | TRBD1 | TRBJ1-2 | NA | 14 | TRBV7-9
TGCGCCAGCAGGGAGCATACCGTGGACAGGGACCCTGAAGCTTTCTTT | CASREHTVDRDPEAFF | TRBD1 | TRBJ1-1 | NA | 16 | TRBV10-1
TGTGCCAGCAGCTTAGAAGGGGACAGGGGGGTCACCGGGGAGCTGTTTTTT | CASSLEGDRGVTGELFF | TRBD1 | TRBJ2-2 | once | 17 | TRBV7-6
TGCAGCGTTGAAGATGGGGTCTCGGGGATCGGGGTTGAACTGTTTTTT | CSVEDGVSGIGVELFF | NA | TRBJ1-4 | few | 16 | TRBV29-1
TGTGCCAGCAGTGGATCGACAGGGGGAGGGGAAAAACTGTTTTTT | CASSGSTGGGEKLFF | TRBD1 | TRBJ1-4 | NA | 15 | TRBV2
TGTGCCAGCAGCACACGGACAGGGACATCTGGAAACACCATATATTTT | CASSTRTGTSGNTIYF | TRBD1 | TRBJ1-3 | once | 16 | TRBV7-2
TGTGCCAGCAGCTTAACGGGACAGGGCTTAGATACGCAGTATTTT | CASSLTGQGLDTQYF | TRBD1 | TRBJ2-3 | NA | 15 | TRBV13
TGTGCCAGCAGCTTAGGCTACACAGGGACGGATGGCTACACCTTC | CASSLGYTGTDGYTF | NA | TRBJ1-2 | once | 15 | TRBV13
TGTGCCAGTAGAAAGGCCGGACAGATCGACACCATATATTTT | CASRKAGQIDTIYF | NA | TRBJ1-3 | NA | 14 | TRBV19
TGTGCCAGCAGCCTAAACCAGGGAAACTATGGCTACACCTTC | CASSLNQGNYGYTF | NA | TRBJ1-2 | NA | 14 | TRBV3-1/TRBV3-2
TGCGCCAGCAGCCAAGAGCGGGACTCCCCGCAGTATTTT | CASSQERDSPQYF | NA | TRBJ2-3 | once | 13 | TRBV4-1
TGTGCCAGCAGCGAGCTAGCGGTTCGATCCTACGAGCAGTACTTC | CASSELAVRSYEQYF | TRBD2 | TRBJ2-7 | NA | 15 | TRBV11-2
TGTGCCAGCAGGCGGCAGGGGTATGCTGAAGCTTTCTTT | CASRRQGYAEAFF | NA | TRBJ1-1 | NA | 13 | TRBV12-3/TRBV12-4
TGCGCCAGCAGCCGTAGCGGGGCAAACAATGAGCAGTTCTTC | CASSRSGANNEQFF | TRBD2 | TRBJ2-1 | NA | 14 | TRBV5-1
TGTGCCAGTAGTATTAGGAGGGGCTCCCAGCCCCAGCATTTT | CASSIRRGSQPQHF | NA | TRBJ1-5 | NA | 14 | TRBV19
TGTGCCAGCAGCAGGGACAGTGCGGCTGGGTATGGCTACACCTTC | CASSRDSAAGYGYTF | TRBD1 | TRBJ1-2 | NA | 15 | TRBV5-4
TGTGCCAGCAGGGCGGACAGGGGGACTGAAGCTTTCTTT | CASRADRGTEAFF | TRBD1 | TRBJ1-1 | many | 13 | TRBV2
TGCGCCAGCAGCCCGTCCGGTGGAGCGAACACTGAAGCTTTCTTT | CASSPSGGANTEAFF | NA | TRBJ1-1 | NA | 15 | TRBV5-1
TGTGCCAGCAGCCGTAGGGGGCGTGGGGACTATGGCTACACCTTC | CASSRRGRGDYGYTF | TRBD1 | TRBJ1-2 | NA | 15 | TRBV5-6
TGTGCCAGTAGTAGGGGGAGGTCAGTGGGTCAGCCCCAGCATTTT | CASSRGRSVGQPQHF | NA | TRBJ1-5 | NA | 15 | TRBV19
TGTGCCAGCAGTGAAGTCACGTGGTGGGAGGTTTTTCGAGGCTACACCTTC | CASSEVTWWEVFRGYTF | NA | TRBJ1-2 | NA | 17 | TRBV2
TGTGCCAGCCGGAGGGGGCAGAAAGAAAAACTGTTTTTT | CASRRGQKEKLFF | TRBD1 | TRBJ1-4 | NA | 13 | TRBV6-5
TGTGCCAGCAGCCTCCGGGACAGTCGGTATAATTCACCCCTCCACTTT | CASSLRDSRYNSPLHF | TRBD1 | TRBJ1-6 | NA | 16 | TRBV2
TGTGCCAGCAGCCCCAAAGAAGCGGAAAAACTGTTTTTT | CASSPKEAEKLFF | NA | TRBJ1-4 | NA | 13 | TRBV6-6
TGTGCCAGAAGCTACCTTGGCGGGGCTCAGCCCCAGCATTTT | CARSYLGGAQPQHF | NA | TRBJ1-5 | NA | 14 | TRBV5-3
TGTGCCACCAGTGTTCCAGGGAATTTCTTTGGCTACAATGAGCAGTTCTTC | CATSVPGNFFGYNEQFF | NA | TRBJ2-1 | once | 17 | TRBV24-1
TGTGCCACCAGTGATTTGAGCGGGACCGGGGAGCTGTTTTTT | CATSDLSGTGELFF | NA | TRBJ2-2 | many | 14 | TRBV24-1
TGTGCCGTGGCGAGGGACACCAACTACGAGCAGTACTTC | CAVARDTNYEQYF | NA | TRBJ2-7 | NA | 13 | TRBV10-3
TGTGCCAGCAGCCCAGACATCGGTGGTGAAGCTTTCTTT | CASSPDIGGEAFF | NA | TRBJ1-1 | NA | 13 | TRBV7-3